The entry below describes one T cell receptor (beta chain). The antigen is undetermined. Germline V lookup: CDR1 MNHNS, CDR2 SASEGT. This CDR3 has 14 residues. V was clipped by 10 bases and J by 4 bases; unmatched bases: 11. The source of the sample is a study of cytomegalovirus exposure and HLA in healthy donors. Looking at the study overall: From donors who were HLA-typed, an early data release held around 80 million unique TCRs.

General observations from the study: Most of the TCR beta V segments (in an earlier analysis) were productive either about 87% or about 30% of the time. An analysis was carried out at a later point. It showed that HLA-associated TCR beta chains were more clonally expanded than equally common non-associated chains. Altogether, 164 TCR beta chains were recorded as cytomegalovirus-associated.

PCR used 60 Vbeta primers and 13 Jbeta primers. Repertoires were generated with immunoSEQ multiplex PCR, while TCRdb's copy carries only in-frame clones and drops some. The sample gives roughly 200,000 clones, around four fifths of which show up once; 1.5% to 2% is in the top ten. The rearrangement joins TRBV6-1 to TRBJ1-1; 8 bases line up with TRBD1. The receptor was isolated from a man in his forties or fifties in good health and CMV-seropositive. Specimen: PBMCs. The chain's CDR3 is CANTAGGWSTEAFF. The CDR3 DNA is TGTGCCAACACAGCAGGGGGCTGGAGCACTGAAGCTTTCTTT.